The rows below give T cell receptor beta chains drawn from one sample of a study of blood T cell repertoires in COVID-19. Generated by immunoSEQ multiplex PCR, the TCRdb table keeps only in-frame clones and is missing some. This table has roughly 380,000 clones, about 88% appearing once. The specimen was PBMCs or T cells enriched from blood (not recorded which). The receptors stem from a woman younger than 45 who had been exposed to COVID-19. The CDR3 runs from the conserved cysteine through the conserved F or W. D genes are given only for firm matches. Rows may omit the clone size; those that give it use once, few, many or a size class.

-	TRBV28	TRBJ1-6	-	CASSFLQGVSPLHF	TGTGCCAGCAGTTTTTTACAGGGCGTTTCACCCCTCCACTTT
TRBD1	TRBV28	TRBJ1-4	-	CASRPWTGGTNEKLFF	TGTGCCAGCAGGCCCTGGACAGGGGGAACTAATGAAAAACTGTTTTTT
TRBD1	TRBV19	TRBJ2-2	-	CASSPRTGNTGELFF	TGTGCCAGTAGTCCCAGGACAGGGAACACCGGGGAGCTGTTTTTT
TRBD2	TRBV27	TRBJ2-7	-	CASSFIGGRASGEQYF	TGTGCCAGCAGTTTCATTGGCGGGAGGGCCTCAGGTGAGCAGTACTTC
-	TRBV5-4	TRBJ1-1	-	CASSLGQETEAFF	TGTGCCAGCAGCTTGGGCCAAGAGACTGAAGCTTTCTTT
-	TRBV6-5	TRBJ1-2	-	CASTTGQKKNYGYTF	TGTGCCAGCACCACAGGACAGAAGAAGAACTATGGCTACACCTTC
TRBD1	TRBV6-5	TRBJ1-2	-	CASSYSGTEIYGYTF	TGTGCCAGCAGTTATTCCGGGACAGAGATATATGGCTACACCTTC
TRBD1	TRBV29-1	TRBJ1-1	-	CSATGWPEAFF	TGCAGCGCGACAGGGTGGCCTGAAGCTTTCTTT
-	TRBV3-1/TRBV3-2	TRBJ2-7	-	CASSQGEPRLGVRYEQYF	TGTGCCAGCAGCCAAGGGGAGCCCCGACTAGGCGTTCGGTACGAGCAGTACTTC
-	TRBV11-2	TRBJ1-4	-	CASNSGGTTNEKLFF	TGTGCCAGCAATTCGGGCGGGACAACTAATGAAAAACTGTTTTTT
TRBD2	TRBV10-3	TRBJ2-5	-	CAISLAGVRETQYF	TGTGCCATATCGCTAGCGGGGGTCCGAGAGACCCAGTACTTC
-	TRBV9	TRBJ1-1	-	CASSPGGHTEAFF	TGTGCCAGCAGTCCCGGGGGACACACTGAAGCTTTCTTT
TRBD1	TRBV3-1/TRBV3-2	TRBJ2-1	-	CASSQGDSSYNEQFF	TGTGCCAGCAGCCAAGGGGACAGCTCCTACAATGAGCAGTTCTTC
TRBD2	TRBV6-5	TRBJ2-1	-	CASSYGGLAGANEQFF	TGTGCCAGCAGTTACGGGGGACTAGCGGGAGCCAATGAGCAGTTCTTC
TRBD2	TRBV5-1	TRBJ2-2	-	CASSLLGLAGGTTNTGELFF	TGCGCCAGCAGCTTGCTTGGACTAGCGGGAGGTACGACGAACACCGGGGAGCTGTTTTTT
-	TRBV7-6	TRBJ1-6	-	CASSSPTRGTPLHF	TGTGCCAGCAGCTCCCCGACCCGGGGGACACCCCTCCACTTT
TRBD1	TRBV11-3	TRBJ2-7	few	CASSPGTGREQYF	TGTGCCAGCAGCCCTGGGACAGGGCGCGAGCAGTACTTC
TRBD2	TRBV6-5	TRBJ2-2	-	CASSYRPGLATGELFF	TGTGCCAGCAGTTACCGGCCGGGACTAGCGACCGGGGAGCTGTTTTTT
TRBD1	TRBV29-1	TRBJ1-4	-	CSVCGQGANEKLFF	TGCAGCGTTTGTGGACAGGGAGCTAATGAAAAACTGTTTTTT
-	TRBV11-3	TRBJ2-5	-	CASSLDGWETQYF	TGTGCCAGCAGCTTAGACGGTTGGGAGACCCAGTACTTC
-	TRBV29-1	TRBJ2-7	once	CSVYVQGKYEQYF	TGCAGCGTCTATGTCCAGGGGAAATACGAGCAGTACTTC
TRBD1	TRBV9	TRBJ2-7	-	CASSVGGQAYEQYF	TGTGCCAGCAGCGTAGGGGGACAGGCATACGAGCAGTACTTC
-	TRBV19	TRBJ1-5	-	CAPTRLISNQPQHF	TGTGCCCCAACCCGACTAATAAGCAATCAGCCCCAGCATTTT
TRBD1	TRBV29-1	TRBJ2-5	-	CSVDGQVETQYF	TGCAGCGTCGACGGACAGGTAGAGACCCAGTACTTC
TRBD1	TRBV18	TRBJ1-2	-	CASSLGQDNYGYTF	TGTGCCAGCTCTCTCGGACAGGACAACTATGGCTACACCTTC
TRBD1	TRBV5-1	TRBJ2-2	-	CASSPGQGAGGELFF	TGCGCCAGCAGCCCGGGACAGGGGGCTGGTGGGGAGCTGTTTTTT
-	TRBV11-3	TRBJ2-3	-	CASSLETYRDGDPTDTQYF	TGTGCCAGCAGCTTGGAAACCTACAGGGACGGGGACCCCACAGATACGCAGTATTTT
TRBD1	TRBV11-1	TRBJ1-2	-	CASSLEGGSYTF	TGTGCCAGCAGCTTAGAAGGGGGCAGCTACACCTTC
-	TRBV9	TRBJ2-5	-	CASSVSVQETQYF	TGTGCCAGCAGCGTTAGCGTTCAAGAGACCCAGTACTTC
TRBD1	TRBV5-8	TRBJ1-5	-	CASSLALGQVFNQPQHF	TGTGCCAGCAGCTTGGCCCTCGGACAGGTTTTCAATCAGCCCCAGCATTTT
-	TRBV5-1	TRBJ1-3	once	CASSYRTQDAGNTIYF	TGCGCCAGCAGTTACCGTACGCAGGATGCTGGAAACACCATATATTTT